This T cell receptor (beta chain) was captured in a study of cytomegalovirus exposure and HLA in healthy donors. Overall study: Unique TCRs numbering 75 million to 95 million, obtained from HLA-typed donors, made up an early data release.

The PCR was carried out with 60 Vbeta primers and 13 Jbeta primers. Data came from immunoSEQ multiplex PCR; TCRdb stores just in-frame clones and leaves some out. This sample's table has about 59,000 clones. Study results and caveats: Both high specificity and high sensitivity reportedly marked the classifier's diagnosis of cytomegalovirus status. It was only CMV serostatus that was available as immune exposure information.

On this clone: Its antigen is currently unknown.

CDR3 length: 15 residues. Germline V lookup: CDR1 SGHNT, CDR2 YYREEE (reference sequence). V was shortened by 0 bases and J by 0 bases, with 10 bases between the two germline ends. This TCR was sampled from a young man in good health and CMV-seropositive. The chain is built from TRBV5-4 and TRBJ2-7; the D gene is possibly TRBD1 (6 bases). The material sequenced was PBMCs. CDR3 nucleotide sequence: TGTGCCAGCAGCTTGGCTGGACAGTTCTCCTACGAGCAGTACTTC. It is translated as CASSLAGQFSYEQYF.